This is a list of T cell receptor beta chains from one sample in a study of cytomegalovirus exposure and HLA in healthy donors. The table came from immunoSEQ multiplex PCR; TCRdb's copy has only in-frame clones and leaves some out. The top ten clones hold under 1.5% of a sample with roughly 170,000 clones, about 79% of them seen once. The sample taken for sequencing was PBMCs. The receptors here all came from a girl aged 2-10 years in good health and CMV-seropositive. CDR3s include the opening cysteine and the closing phenylalanine or tryptophan. A D gene is named only where the DNA matches it firmly. Only part of the rows carry a size: once, few, many, or a class if the clone is expanded.

cdr3_length j_call v_call d_call clone_size cdr3_aa cdr3_nt
15 TRBJ2-5 TRBV5-1 TRBD1 once CASSLGGQGSETQYF TGCGCCAGCAGCCTGGGGGGACAGGGGTCAGAGACCCAGTACTTC
13 TRBJ2-2 TRBV12-5 - - CASGLEQAGELFF TGTGCTAGTGGTTTGGAGCAGGCCGGGGAGCTGTTTTTT
22 TRBJ2-5 TRBV15 TRBD1 - CATSRDINQRGQGLKAQETQYF TGTGCCACCAGCAGAGATATTAACCAGAGGGGACAGGGGCTGAAGGCCCAAGAGACCCAGTACTTC
13 TRBJ1-6 TRBV4-1 - - CASSQAVDSPLHF TGCGCCAGCAGCCAAGCTGTCGATTCACCCCTCCACTTT
16 TRBJ1-6 TRBV25-1 - - CASRPGHGPYNSPLHF TGTGCCAGCAGGCCGGGACACGGTCCGTATAATTCACCCCTCCACTTT
14 TRBJ2-7 TRBV6-5 - - CASSFYGESYEQYF TGTGCCAGCAGTTTCTACGGGGAAAGCTACGAGCAGTACTTC
16 TRBJ1-4 TRBV15 - - CATSRAPTATNEKLFF TGTGCCACCAGCAGAGCACCGACAGCTACTAATGAAAAACTGTTTTTT
16 TRBJ2-5 TRBV4-2 TRBD2 - CASSQGVLAGRETQYF TGTGCCAGCAGCCAAGGGGTACTAGCGGGACGAGAGACCCAGTACTTC
15 TRBJ1-3 TRBV7-2 TRBD1 - CASSPTGASGNTIYF TGTGCCAGCAGCCCAACAGGGGCCTCTGGAAACACCATATATTTT
14 TRBJ1-4 TRBV6-6 TRBD1 - CASKRTGGNEKLFF TGTGCCAGCAAGAGGACAGGGGGGAATGAAAAACTGTTTTTT
15 TRBJ1-3 TRBV6-5 TRBD1 - CASSWDSLSGNTIYF TGTGCCAGCAGTTGGGACAGCCTCTCTGGAAACACCATATATTTT
12 TRBJ1-1 TRBV19 - - CASIAWSTEAFF TGTGCCAGTATCGCTTGGAGCACTGAAGCTTTCTTT
15 TRBJ2-6 TRBV5-1 - - CASRLAGSGANVLTF TGCGCCAGCAGGTTGGCGGGCTCTGGGGCCAACGTCCTGACTTTC
17 TRBJ2-7 TRBV7-8 - - CASSPWGASGFSYEQYF TGTGCCAGCAGCCCGTGGGGGGCTAGCGGATTTTCCTACGAGCAGTACTTC
17 TRBJ1-6 TRBV15 - - CATSRAGASSYNSPLHF TGTGCCACCAGTCGCGCAGGGGCGAGCTCCTATAATTCACCCCTCCACTTT
11 TRBJ2-1 TRBV7-6 - - CAIRDYNEQFF TGTGCCATCCGGGACTACAATGAGCAGTTCTTC
15 TRBJ2-3 TRBV28 - - CASSPIEWGRDTQYF TGTGCCAGCAGTCCGATTGAATGGGGGCGGGATACGCAGTATTTT
14 TRBJ2-4 TRBV6-5 - - CASSPRPSENIQYF TGTGCCAGCAGCCCCCGCCCATCGGAAAACATTCAGTACTTC
16 TRBJ1-1 TRBV19 - - CASTPLITDMNTEAFF TGTGCCAGTACTCCCCTTATAACAGACATGAACACTGAAGCTTTCTTT
17 TRBJ2-7 TRBV27 - - CASSTIQRVLFSYEQYF TGTGCCAGCAGTACTATACAGCGGGTACTATTCTCCTACGAGCAGTACTTC
16 TRBJ2-1 TRBV2 - - CASSGGLASLYNEQFF TGTGCCAGCAGTGGTGGTTTGGCATCCCTTTACAATGAGCAGTTCTTC
16 TRBJ2-7 TRBV28 - - CASSLIGTGPPYEQYF TGTGCCAGCAGTTTAATCGGGACTGGCCCCCCCTACGAGCAGTACTTC
15 TRBJ1-3 TRBV2 TRBD1 - CASSEARTGGNTIYF TGTGCCAGCAGTGAAGCCAGGACAGGGGGAAACACCATATATTTT
15 TRBJ1-5 TRBV19 - - CASTSGGLSNQPQHF TGTGCCAGTACTTCCGGGGGGCTAAGCAATCAGCCCCAGCATTTT
16 TRBJ2-1 TRBV2 TRBD2 - CASTQWTSGGINEQFF TGTGCCAGCACTCAATGGACTAGCGGGGGAATCAATGAGCAGTTCTTC
15 TRBJ1-5 TRBV2 TRBD1 - CASTGGKLSNQPQHF TGTGCCAGCACAGGGGGTAAACTGAGCAATCAGCCCCAGCATTTT
21 TRBJ2-3 TRBV10-3 TRBD2 - CAISDRGPGLAGTVSTDTQYF TGTGCCATCAGTGACAGGGGGCCGGGACTAGCGGGAACCGTCAGCACAGATACGCAGTATTTT